A selection of T cell receptor beta chains follows, all from one sample in a study of T cells after yellow fever vaccination. TCRdb ran MiXCR on the 5' RACE reads and lists one entry per CDR3 protein. The sample shows 110,000 to 150,000 distinct CDR3 sequences, 6.6% of them seen only once. The sequencing used CD4+ T cells sorted from PBMCs, collected 10 days after the yellow fever booster vaccination. These receptors were collected from a man aged 30 to 45 who received the YFV17D yellow fever vaccine. CDR3s include the opening cysteine and the closing phenylalanine or tryptophan. Fields, in order: D gene, V gene, clone size, J gene, CDR3 protein, CDR3 DNA. D genes are given only for firm matches. Clone size, where shown, is once, few, many, or a class for clones that have expanded.

D: TRBD1
V: TRBV5-5
size: many
J: TRBJ2-5
CDR3: CASSSGRQGASGQETQYF
DNA: TGTGCCAGCAGCTCGGGGAGACAGGGGGCTAGCGGCCAAGAGACCCAGTACTTC

D: .
V: TRBV4-3
size: many
J: TRBJ2-2
CDR3: CASSGRRASHTGELFF
DNA: TGCGCCAGCAGCGGCCGGAGGGCCAGCCACACCGGGGAGCTGTTTTTT

D: TRBD1
V: TRBV20-1
size: few
J: TRBJ1-1
CDR3: CSAGGLGQGPSEAFF
DNA: TGCAGTGCTGGGGGTTTGGGACAGGGCCCGTCTGAAGCTTTCTTT

D: .
V: TRBV5-1
size: .
J: TRBJ2-5
CDR3: CASSLRDSRGETQYF
DNA: TGCGCCAGCAGCTTGCGGGACTCAAGAGGGGAGACCCAGTACTTC

D: .
V: TRBV4-3
size: few
J: TRBJ1-2
CDR3: CASSQDEGPNYGYTF
DNA: TGCGCCAGCAGCCAAGACGAGGGACCTAACTATGGCTACACCTTC

D: TRBD1
V: TRBV29-1
size: many
J: TRBJ2-3
CDR3: CSVGDRGFTDTQYF
DNA: TGCAGCGTTGGGGACAGGGGGTTCACAGATACGCAGTATTTT

D: TRBD2
V: TRBV5-1
size: many
J: TRBJ2-1
CDR3: CASTKSGSSYNEQFF
DNA: TGCGCCAGCACAAAGAGCGGGAGCTCCTACAATGAGCAGTTCTTC

D: TRBD1
V: TRBV7-8
size: many
J: TRBJ1-1
CDR3: CASSGPGTGGGTEAFF
DNA: TGTGCCAGCAGCGGACCCGGGACAGGGGGCGGCACTGAAGCTTTCTTT

D: .
V: TRBV6-5
size: many
J: TRBJ2-7
CDR3: CASSSGRDTYEQYF
DNA: TGTGCCAGCAGTTCAGGGCGGGATACCTACGAGCAGTACTTC

D: .
V: TRBV28
size: many
J: TRBJ2-7
CDR3: CASSPTVTSYEQYF
DNA: TGTGCCAGCAGTCCAACGGTAACCTCCTACGAGCAGTACTTC

D: .
V: TRBV7-9
size: few
J: TRBJ2-1
CDR3: CASSLQEGYYNEQFF
DNA: TGTGCCAGCAGCTTACAGGAGGGGTACTACAATGAGCAGTTCTTC

D: .
V: TRBV7-2
size: .
J: TRBJ2-5
CDR3: CASSPNSWGTQYF
DNA: TGTGCCAGCAGCCCCAACTCCTGGGGGACCCAGTACTTC

D: .
V: TRBV7-2
size: many
J: TRBJ2-2
CDR3: CASSFGQSYTGELFF
DNA: TGTGCCAGCAGCTTTGGCCAAAGTTACACCGGGGAGCTGTTTTTT

D: TRBD1
V: TRBV29-1
size: many
J: TRBJ2-1
CDR3: CSVVGDRNYNEQFF
DNA: TGCAGCGTTGTGGGGGACAGGAACTACAATGAGCAGTTCTTC

D: .
V: TRBV18
size: many
J: TRBJ1-6
CDR3: CASSPDGGVGSPLHF
DNA: TGTGCCAGCTCACCGGACGGAGGGGTGGGATCACCCCTCCACTTT

D: .
V: TRBV12-3/TRBV12-4
size: .
J: TRBJ1-5
CDR3: CASSFGGGSNQPQHF
DNA: TGTGCCAGCAGTTTCGGAGGGGGGAGCAATCAGCCCCAGCATTTT

D: .
V: TRBV7-9
size: many
J: TRBJ1-5
CDR3: CASSPVGGPTLPQHF
DNA: TGTGCCAGCAGCCCCGTGGGTGGCCCTACTTTGCCCCAGCATTTT

D: .
V: TRBV20-1
size: many
J: TRBJ2-1
CDR3: CSAREGSSYNEQFF
DNA: TGCAGTGCTAGAGAGGGTAGCTCCTACAATGAGCAGTTCTTC

D: .
V: TRBV7-9
size: few
J: TRBJ1-5
CDR3: CASSLGQTQPQHF
DNA: TGTGCCAGCAGCTTAGGTCAGACCCAGCCCCAGCATTTT

D: .
V: TRBV7-2
size: many
J: TRBJ2-5
CDR3: CASSLMAPQETQYF
DNA: TGTGCCAGCAGCTTAATGGCCCCTCAAGAGACCCAGTACTTC

D: TRBD2
V: TRBV7-2
size: many
J: TRBJ2-1
CDR3: CASSLVSGPYNEQFF
DNA: TGTGCCAGCAGCTTAGTTAGCGGGCCATACAATGAGCAGTTCTTC

D: .
V: TRBV14
size: many
J: TRBJ1-4
CDR3: CASSQETGFNEKLFF
DNA: TGTGCCAGCAGCCAGGAGACAGGCTTTAATGAAAAACTGTTTTTT

D: .
V: TRBV7-7
size: .
J: TRBJ2-6
CDR3: CASSPGTAGTGANVLTF
DNA: TGTGCCAGCAGCCCCGGTACGGCGGGAACTGGGGCCAACGTCCTGACTTTC

D: TRBD1
V: TRBV20-1
size: many
J: TRBJ1-4
CDR3: CSALTGPNEKLFF
DNA: TGCAGTGCTTTGACAGGGCCCAATGAAAAACTGTTTTTT

D: .
V: TRBV18
size: many
J: TRBJ2-4
CDR3: CASSPPRGNFIQYF
DNA: TGTGCCAGCTCACCACCGAGGGGGAACTTCATTCAGTACTTC

D: .
V: TRBV9
size: .
J: TRBJ1-2
CDR3: CASSTPLASGEHYGYTF
DNA: TGTGCCAGCAGCACACCCCTCGCTAGCGGGGAACACTATGGCTACACCTTC

D: .
V: TRBV24-1
size: .
J: TRBJ2-2
CDR3: CAASDGMTPANTGELFF
DNA: TGTGCCGCCAGTGATGGGATGACACCCGCGAACACCGGGGAGCTGTTTTTT

D: .
V: TRBV5-1
size: many
J: TRBJ2-1
CDR3: CASSWELGGGGDNEQFF
DNA: TGCGCCAGCAGCTGGGAGCTCGGGGGAGGCGGCGACAATGAGCAGTTCTTC

D: .
V: TRBV5-4
size: many
J: TRBJ2-6
CDR3: CASSLGGPGANVLTF
DNA: TGTGCCAGCAGCTTAGGGGGACCTGGGGCCAACGTCCTGACTTTC

D: .
V: TRBV6-2/TRBV6-3
size: many
J: TRBJ2-2
CDR3: CASSYWGELFF
DNA: TGTGCCAGCAGTTACTGGGGGGAGCTGTTTTTT

D: TRBD2
V: TRBV2
size: many
J: TRBJ2-1
CDR3: CASRPGTSGHNEQFF
DNA: TGTGCCAGCAGGCCCGGGACTAGCGGACACAATGAGCAGTTCTTC

D: TRBD1
V: TRBV29-1
size: few
J: TRBJ1-1
CDR3: CSVERGGRSTFF
DNA: TGCAGCGTTGAACGAGGGGGCCGGTCGACTTTCTTT

D: .
V: TRBV15
size: many
J: TRBJ1-1
CDR3: CATSRDGRATEAFF
DNA: TGTGCCACCAGCAGAGATGGCAGGGCTACTGAAGCTTTCTTT

D: .
V: TRBV6-2/TRBV6-3
size: many
J: TRBJ2-5
CDR3: CASSPPRWAQYF
DNA: TGTGCCAGCAGCCCGCCAAGGTGGGCCCAGTACTTC

D: TRBD2
V: TRBV5-1
size: many
J: TRBJ2-1
CDR3: CASSSGGTSGYNEQFF
DNA: TGCGCCAGCAGCTCTGGAGGGACTAGCGGATACAATGAGCAGTTCTTC

D: TRBD2
V: TRBV9
size: many
J: TRBJ2-5
CDR3: CASSVGSGRRETQYF
DNA: TGTGCCAGCAGCGTAGGTAGCGGGAGAAGAGAGACCCAGTACTTC

D: .
V: TRBV27
size: .
J: TRBJ1-2
CDR3: CASRGDNYGYTF
DNA: TGTGCCAGCAGAGGGGATAACTATGGCTACACCTTC

D: .
V: TRBV5-4
size: .
J: TRBJ2-3
CDR3: CASSLKTSTDTQYF
DNA: TGTGCCAGCAGCTTGAAGACTAGCACAGATACGCAGTATTTT

D: .
V: TRBV7-2
size: few
J: TRBJ2-5
CDR3: CASSITREETQYF
DNA: TGTGCCAGTAGTATAACTAGAGAAGAGACCCAGTACTTC

D: TRBD2
V: TRBV5-1
size: many
J: TRBJ2-3
CDR3: CASSSREGGADTQYF
DNA: TGCGCCAGCAGTTCCCGGGAGGGGGGCGCAGATACGCAGTATTTT

D: TRBD2
V: TRBV18
size: few
J: TRBJ2-2
CDR3: CASRPPSGGNTGELFF
DNA: TGTGCCAGCCGCCCGCCTAGCGGGGGGAACACCGGGGAGCTGTTTTTT

D: .
V: TRBV18
size: many
J: TRBJ2-7
CDR3: CASSVQGAEEQYF
DNA: TGTGCCAGCTCAGTCCAAGGGGCGGAAGAGCAGTACTTC

D: TRBD2
V: TRBV5-1
size: many
J: TRBJ2-7
CDR3: CASSLTSGMPGNEQYF
DNA: TGCGCCAGCAGCTTGACTAGCGGGATGCCGGGGAACGAGCAGTACTTC

D: .
V: TRBV7-2
size: many
J: TRBJ2-7
CDR3: CASSLAYRDEQYF
DNA: TGTGCCAGCAGCTTAGCGTACAGGGACGAGCAGTACTTC

D: .
V: TRBV4-3
size: few
J: TRBJ2-6
CDR3: CASSQEDFGSGANVLTF
DNA: TGCGCCAGCAGCCAGGAGGACTTTGGGTCTGGGGCCAACGTCCTGACTTTC

D: TRBD2
V: TRBV5-1
size: many
J: TRBJ2-1
CDR3: CASSSSSGRVTYNEQFF
DNA: TGCGCCAGCAGTTCTTCTAGCGGGAGAGTTACCTACAATGAGCAGTTCTTC

D: TRBD1
V: TRBV20-1
size: many
J: TRBJ1-3
CDR3: CSAREDRDGNTIYF
DNA: TGCAGTGCTAGGGAGGACAGGGATGGAAACACCATATATTTT

D: .
V: TRBV15
size: .
J: TRBJ2-1
CDR3: CATSRVGIDNEQFF
DNA: TGTGCCACCAGCAGAGTAGGGATAGACAATGAGCAGTTCTTC

D: .
V: TRBV20-1
size: many
J: TRBJ2-3
CDR3: CSARDPGAKNADTQYF
DNA: TGCAGTGCTAGAGATCCAGGGGCCAAAAACGCAGATACGCAGTATTTT

D: TRBD2
V: TRBV5-1
size: many
J: TRBJ2-7
CDR3: CASTPGTRSHEQYF
DNA: TGCGCCAGCACCCCCGGGACTAGGTCCCACGAGCAGTACTTC

D: .
V: TRBV7-9
size: few
J: TRBJ2-2
CDR3: CASSRAGGVNTGELFF
DNA: TGTGCCAGCAGCAGGGCCGGCGGGGTGAACACCGGGGAGCTGTTTTTT

D: .
V: TRBV6-1
size: .
J: TRBJ1-6
CDR3: CASSKDRNSPLHF
DNA: TGTGCCAGCAGTAAAGACAGGAATTCACCCCTCCACTTT

D: TRBD1
V: TRBV4-3
size: many
J: TRBJ1-1
CDR3: CASSHSDRGATEAFF
DNA: TGCGCCAGCAGCCACTCGGACAGGGGGGCAACTGAAGCTTTCTTT

D: .
V: TRBV27
size: many
J: TRBJ1-6
CDR3: CASSFAGRIVNSPLHF
DNA: TGTGCCAGCAGTTTCGCAGGTCGCATCGTTAATTCACCCCTCCACTTT

D: .
V: TRBV7-2
size: many
J: TRBJ1-1
CDR3: CASTSHRAHTEAFF
DNA: TGTGCCAGCACCTCACACAGGGCACACACTGAAGCTTTCTTT

D: .
V: TRBV7-2
size: many
J: TRBJ2-1
CDR3: CASSLILHNEQFF
DNA: TGTGCCAGCAGCTTAATCCTCCACAATGAGCAGTTCTTC

D: .
V: TRBV12-3/TRBV12-4
size: many
J: TRBJ1-2
CDR3: CASYLRDGGYTF
DNA: TGTGCCAGCTACCTCCGGGACGGAGGCTACACCTTC

D: TRBD2
V: TRBV4-1
size: many
J: TRBJ2-5
CDR3: CASSESGTKSETQYF
DNA: TGCGCCAGCAGCGAATCCGGGACTAAATCAGAGACCCAGTACTTC

D: .
V: TRBV5-1
size: many
J: TRBJ2-5
CDR3: CASSYPQETQYF
DNA: TGCGCCAGCAGCTATCCCCAAGAGACCCAGTACTTC